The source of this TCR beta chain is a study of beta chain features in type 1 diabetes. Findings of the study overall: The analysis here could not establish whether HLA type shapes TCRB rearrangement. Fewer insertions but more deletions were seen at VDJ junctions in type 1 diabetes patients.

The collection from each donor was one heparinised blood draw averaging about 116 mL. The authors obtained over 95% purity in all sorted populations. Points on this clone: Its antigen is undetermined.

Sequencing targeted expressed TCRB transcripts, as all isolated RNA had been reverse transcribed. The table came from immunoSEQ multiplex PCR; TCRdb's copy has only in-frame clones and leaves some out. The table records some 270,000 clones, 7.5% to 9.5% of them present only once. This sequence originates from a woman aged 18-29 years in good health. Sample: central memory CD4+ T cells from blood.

The CDR3 nucleotides read TGTGCCAGCAGGGGGACTAGCGGGAGTGAGGAGACCCAGTACTTC. Amino acids: CASRGTSGSEETQYF. This chain joins TRBV7-3 and TRBJ2-5, with TRBD2 matching over 14 bases. Germline CDR1 is SGHTA and CDR2 is FQGTGA. With 6 bases clipped from V and 5 bases from J, the junction kept 5 bases outside the gene matches. This CDR3 has 15 amino acids.